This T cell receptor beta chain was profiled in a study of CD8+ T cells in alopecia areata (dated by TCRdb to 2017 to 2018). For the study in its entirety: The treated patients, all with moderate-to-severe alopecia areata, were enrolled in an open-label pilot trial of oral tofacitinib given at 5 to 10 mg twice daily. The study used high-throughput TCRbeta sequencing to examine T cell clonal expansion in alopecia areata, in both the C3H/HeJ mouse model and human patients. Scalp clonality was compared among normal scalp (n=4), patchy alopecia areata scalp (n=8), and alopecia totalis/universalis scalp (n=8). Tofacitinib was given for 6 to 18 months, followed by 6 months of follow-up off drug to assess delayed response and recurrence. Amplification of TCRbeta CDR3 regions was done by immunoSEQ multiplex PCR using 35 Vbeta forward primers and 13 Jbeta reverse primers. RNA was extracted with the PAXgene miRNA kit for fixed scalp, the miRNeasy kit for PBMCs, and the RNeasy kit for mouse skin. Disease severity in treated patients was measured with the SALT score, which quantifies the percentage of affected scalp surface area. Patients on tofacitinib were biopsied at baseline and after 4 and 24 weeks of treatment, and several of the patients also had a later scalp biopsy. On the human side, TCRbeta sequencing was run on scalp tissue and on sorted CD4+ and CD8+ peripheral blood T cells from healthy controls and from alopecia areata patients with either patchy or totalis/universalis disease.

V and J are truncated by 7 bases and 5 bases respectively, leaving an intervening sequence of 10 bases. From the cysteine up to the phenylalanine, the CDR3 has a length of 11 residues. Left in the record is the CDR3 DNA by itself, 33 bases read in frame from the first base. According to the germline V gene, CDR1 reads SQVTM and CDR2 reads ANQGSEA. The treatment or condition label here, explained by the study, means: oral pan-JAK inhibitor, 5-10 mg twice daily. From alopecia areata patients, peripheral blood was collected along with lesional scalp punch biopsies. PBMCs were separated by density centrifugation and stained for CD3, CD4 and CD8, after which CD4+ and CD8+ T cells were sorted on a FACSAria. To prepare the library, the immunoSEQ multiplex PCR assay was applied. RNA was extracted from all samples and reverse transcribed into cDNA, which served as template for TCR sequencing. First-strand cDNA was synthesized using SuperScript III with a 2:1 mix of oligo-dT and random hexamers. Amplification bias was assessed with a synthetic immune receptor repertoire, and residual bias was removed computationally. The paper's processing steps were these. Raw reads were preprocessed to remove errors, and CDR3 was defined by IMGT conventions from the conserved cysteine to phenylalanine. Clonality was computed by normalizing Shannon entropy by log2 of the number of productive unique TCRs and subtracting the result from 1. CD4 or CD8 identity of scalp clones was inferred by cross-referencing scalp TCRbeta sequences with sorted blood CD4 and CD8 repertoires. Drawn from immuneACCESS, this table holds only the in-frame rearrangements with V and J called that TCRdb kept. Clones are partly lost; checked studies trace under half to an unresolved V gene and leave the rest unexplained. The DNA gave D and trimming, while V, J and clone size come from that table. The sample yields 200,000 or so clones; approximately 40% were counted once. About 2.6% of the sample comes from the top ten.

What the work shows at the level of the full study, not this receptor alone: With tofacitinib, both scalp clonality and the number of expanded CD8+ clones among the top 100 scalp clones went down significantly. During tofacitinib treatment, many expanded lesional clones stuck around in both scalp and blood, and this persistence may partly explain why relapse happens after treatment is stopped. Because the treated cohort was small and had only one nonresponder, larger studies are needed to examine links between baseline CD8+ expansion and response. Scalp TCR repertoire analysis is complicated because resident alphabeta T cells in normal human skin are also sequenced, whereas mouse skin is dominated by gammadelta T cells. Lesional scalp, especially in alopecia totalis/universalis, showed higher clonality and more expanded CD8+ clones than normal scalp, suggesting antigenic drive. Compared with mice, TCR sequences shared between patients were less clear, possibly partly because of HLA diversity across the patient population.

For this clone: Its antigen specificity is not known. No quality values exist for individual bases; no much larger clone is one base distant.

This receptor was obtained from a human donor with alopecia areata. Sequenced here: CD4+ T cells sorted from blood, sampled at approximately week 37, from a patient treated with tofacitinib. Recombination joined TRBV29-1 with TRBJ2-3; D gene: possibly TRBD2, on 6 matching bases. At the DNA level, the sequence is TGCAGCGACAGGAGGGGAGATACGCAGTATTTT. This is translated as CSDRRGDTQYF.